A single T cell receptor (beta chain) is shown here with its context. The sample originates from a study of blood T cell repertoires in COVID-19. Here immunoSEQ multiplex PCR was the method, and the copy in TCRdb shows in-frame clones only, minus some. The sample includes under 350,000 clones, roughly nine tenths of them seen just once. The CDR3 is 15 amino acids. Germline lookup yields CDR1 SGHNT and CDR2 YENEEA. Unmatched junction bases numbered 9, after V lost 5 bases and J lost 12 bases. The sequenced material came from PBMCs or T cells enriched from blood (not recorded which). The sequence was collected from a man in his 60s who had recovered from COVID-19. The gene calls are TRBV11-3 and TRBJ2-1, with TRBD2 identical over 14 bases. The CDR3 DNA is TGTGCCAGCAGCCGACTAGCGGGAGGGCGGTTGGGGCAGTTCTTC. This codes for CASSRLAGGRLGQFF.